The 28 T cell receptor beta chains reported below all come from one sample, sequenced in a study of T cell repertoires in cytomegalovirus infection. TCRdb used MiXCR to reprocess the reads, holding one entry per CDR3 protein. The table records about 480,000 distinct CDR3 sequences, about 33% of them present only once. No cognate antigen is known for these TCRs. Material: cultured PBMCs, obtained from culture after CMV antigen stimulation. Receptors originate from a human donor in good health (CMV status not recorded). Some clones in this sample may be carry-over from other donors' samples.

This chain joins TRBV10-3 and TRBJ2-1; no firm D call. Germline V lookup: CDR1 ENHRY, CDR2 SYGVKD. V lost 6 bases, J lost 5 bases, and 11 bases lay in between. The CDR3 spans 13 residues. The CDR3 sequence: CAIREVQNNEQFF. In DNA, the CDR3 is TGTGCCATCAGAGAGGTACAGAACAATGAGCAGTTCTTC.

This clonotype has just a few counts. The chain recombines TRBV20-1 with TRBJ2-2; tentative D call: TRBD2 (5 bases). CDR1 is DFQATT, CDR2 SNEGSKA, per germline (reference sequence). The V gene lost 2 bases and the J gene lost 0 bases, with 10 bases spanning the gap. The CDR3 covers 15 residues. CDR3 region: CSARLAGANTGELFF. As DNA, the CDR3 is TGCAGTGCTAGACTCGCGGGTGCGAACACCGGGGAGCTGTTTTTT.

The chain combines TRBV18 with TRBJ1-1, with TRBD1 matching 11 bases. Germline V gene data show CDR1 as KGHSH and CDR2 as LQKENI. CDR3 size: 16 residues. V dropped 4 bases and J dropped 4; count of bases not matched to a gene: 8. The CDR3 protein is CASSRKGTGGSTEAFF. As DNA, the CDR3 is TGTGCCAGCTCACGAAAAGGGACAGGGGGGTCCACTGAAGCTTTCTTT. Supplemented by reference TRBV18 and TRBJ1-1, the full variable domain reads NAGVMQNPRHLVRRRGQEARLRCSPMKGHSHVYWYRQLPEEGLKFMVYLQKENIIDESGMPKERFSAEFPKEGPSILRIQQVVRGDSAAYFCASSRKGTGGSTEAFFGQGTRLTVV.

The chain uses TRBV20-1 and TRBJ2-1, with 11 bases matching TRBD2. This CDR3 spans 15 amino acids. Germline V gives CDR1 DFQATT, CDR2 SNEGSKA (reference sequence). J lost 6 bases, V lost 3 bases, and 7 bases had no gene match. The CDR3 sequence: CSASDTSGRSNEQFF. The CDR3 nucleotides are TGCAGTGCTAGTGATACTAGCGGGAGATCCAATGAGCAGTTCTTC.

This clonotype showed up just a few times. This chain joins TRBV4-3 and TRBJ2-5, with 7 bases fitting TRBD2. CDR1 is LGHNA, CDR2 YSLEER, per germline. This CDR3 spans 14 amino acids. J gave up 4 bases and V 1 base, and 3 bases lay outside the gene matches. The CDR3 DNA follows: TGCGCCAGCAGCCAAGTTCCTAGCGGAGAGACCCAGTACTTC. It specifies CASSQVPSGETQYF.

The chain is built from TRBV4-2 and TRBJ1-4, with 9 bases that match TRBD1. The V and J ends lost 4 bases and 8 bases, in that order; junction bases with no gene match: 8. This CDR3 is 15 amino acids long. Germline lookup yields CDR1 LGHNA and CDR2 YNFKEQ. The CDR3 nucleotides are TGTGCCAGCAGCCGGGGACAGGGAAGCTGGGAAAAACTGTTTTTT. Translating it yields CASSRGQGSWEKLFF.

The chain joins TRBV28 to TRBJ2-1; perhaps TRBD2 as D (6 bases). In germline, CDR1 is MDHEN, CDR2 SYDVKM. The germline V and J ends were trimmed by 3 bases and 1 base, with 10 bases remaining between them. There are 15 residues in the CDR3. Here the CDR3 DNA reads TGTGCCAGCAGTTTCTGGGGGGTATCCTACAATGAGCAGTTCTTC. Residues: CASSFWGVSYNEQFF.

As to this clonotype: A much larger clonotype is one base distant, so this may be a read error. CDR3: CAISGTSGRPDTQYF. CDR3 bases: TGTGCCATCAGTGGGACTAGCGGGAGGCCAGATACGCAGTATTTT. The gene calls are TRBV10-3 and TRBJ2-3; 14 nucleotides align to TRBD2. There are 15 residues in the CDR3. CDR1 ENHRY and CDR2 SYGVKD come from the germline V gene. V was clipped by 4 bases and J by 4 bases; unmatched bases: 1.

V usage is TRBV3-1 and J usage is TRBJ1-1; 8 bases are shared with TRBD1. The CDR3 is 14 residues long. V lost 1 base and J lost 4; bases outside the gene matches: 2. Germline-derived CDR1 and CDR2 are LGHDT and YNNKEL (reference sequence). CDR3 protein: CASSQGGQGTEAFF. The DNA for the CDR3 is TGTGCCAGCAGCCAAGGAGGACAGGGCACTGAAGCTTTCTTT.

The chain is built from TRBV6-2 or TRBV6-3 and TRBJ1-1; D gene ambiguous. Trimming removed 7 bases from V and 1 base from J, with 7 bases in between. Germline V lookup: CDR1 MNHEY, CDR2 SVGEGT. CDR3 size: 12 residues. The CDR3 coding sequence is TGTGCCAGCACGTCAGAGAACACTGAAGCTTTCTTT. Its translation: CASTSENTEAFF.

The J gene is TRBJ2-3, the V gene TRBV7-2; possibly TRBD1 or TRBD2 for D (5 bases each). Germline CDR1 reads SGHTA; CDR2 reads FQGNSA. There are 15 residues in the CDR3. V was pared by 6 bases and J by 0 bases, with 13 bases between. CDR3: CASRWDGDSTDTQYF. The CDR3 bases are TGTGCCAGCAGGTGGGACGGGGACAGCACAGATACGCAGTATTTT.

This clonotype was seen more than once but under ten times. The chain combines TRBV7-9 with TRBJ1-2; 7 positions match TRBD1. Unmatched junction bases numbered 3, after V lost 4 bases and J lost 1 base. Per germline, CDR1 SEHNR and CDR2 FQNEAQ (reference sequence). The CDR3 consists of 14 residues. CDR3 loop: CASSSGTDNYGYTF. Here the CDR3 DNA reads TGTGCCAGCAGCTCCGGGACAGATAACTATGGCTACACCTTC.

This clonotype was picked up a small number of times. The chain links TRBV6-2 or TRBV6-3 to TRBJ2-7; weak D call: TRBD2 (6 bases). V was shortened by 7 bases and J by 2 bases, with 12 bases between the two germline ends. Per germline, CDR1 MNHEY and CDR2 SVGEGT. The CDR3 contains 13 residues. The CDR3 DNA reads TGTGCCAGCATGCGGGGCGGGCCCTACGAGCAGTACGTC. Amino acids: CASMRGGPYEQYV.

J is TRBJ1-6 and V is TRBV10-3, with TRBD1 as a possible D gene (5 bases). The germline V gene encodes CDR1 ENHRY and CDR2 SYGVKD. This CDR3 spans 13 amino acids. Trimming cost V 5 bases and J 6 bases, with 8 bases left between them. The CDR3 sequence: CAISYQGNSPLHF. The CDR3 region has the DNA TGTGCCATCAGTTACCAGGGTAATTCACCCCTCCACTTT.

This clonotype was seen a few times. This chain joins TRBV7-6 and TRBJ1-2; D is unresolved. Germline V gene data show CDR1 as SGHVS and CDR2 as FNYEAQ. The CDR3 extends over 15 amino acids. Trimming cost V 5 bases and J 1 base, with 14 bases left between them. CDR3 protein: CASSTQGWGNYGYTF. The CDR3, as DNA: TGTGCCAGCAGCACCCAAGGATGGGGTAACTATGGCTACACCTTC.

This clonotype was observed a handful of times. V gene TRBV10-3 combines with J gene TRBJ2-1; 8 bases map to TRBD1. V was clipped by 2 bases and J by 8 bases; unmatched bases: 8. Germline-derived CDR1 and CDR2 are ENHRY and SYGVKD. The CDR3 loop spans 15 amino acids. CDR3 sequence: CAISEIGQGKDEQFF. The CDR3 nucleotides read TGTGCCATCAGTGAGATAGGACAGGGAAAGGATGAGCAGTTCTTC.

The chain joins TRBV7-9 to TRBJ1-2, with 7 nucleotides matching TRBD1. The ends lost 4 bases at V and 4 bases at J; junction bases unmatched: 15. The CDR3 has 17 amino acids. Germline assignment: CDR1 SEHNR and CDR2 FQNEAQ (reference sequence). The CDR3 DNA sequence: TGTGCCAGCAGCTCGGTCAGGGACAGCGACTTTCCCTATGGCTACACCTTC. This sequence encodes CASSSVRDSDFPYGYTF.

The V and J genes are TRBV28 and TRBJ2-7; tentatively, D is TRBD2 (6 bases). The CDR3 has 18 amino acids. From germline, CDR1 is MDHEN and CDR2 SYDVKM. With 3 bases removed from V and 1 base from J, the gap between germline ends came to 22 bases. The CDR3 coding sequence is TGTGCCAGCAGTTTTGGTCTTGTCGTGCGGGGCGGTTCCTACGAGCAGTACTTC. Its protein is CASSFGLVVRGGSYEQYF.

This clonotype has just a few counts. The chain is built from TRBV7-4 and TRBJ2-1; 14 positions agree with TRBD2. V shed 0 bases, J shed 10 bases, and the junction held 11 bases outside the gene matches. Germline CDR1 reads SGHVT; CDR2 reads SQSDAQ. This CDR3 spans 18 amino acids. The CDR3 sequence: CASSLAPTGTSGSREQFF. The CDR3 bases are TGTGCCAGCAGCTTAGCGCCGACCGGGACTAGCGGGAGTCGCGAGCAGTTCTTC.

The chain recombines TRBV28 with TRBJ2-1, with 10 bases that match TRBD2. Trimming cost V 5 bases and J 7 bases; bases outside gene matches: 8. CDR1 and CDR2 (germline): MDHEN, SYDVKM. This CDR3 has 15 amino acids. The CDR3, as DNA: TGTGCCAGCAGTCCCCTAGGGACTAGCGATAATGAGCAGTTCTTC. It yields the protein CASSPLGTSDNEQFF.

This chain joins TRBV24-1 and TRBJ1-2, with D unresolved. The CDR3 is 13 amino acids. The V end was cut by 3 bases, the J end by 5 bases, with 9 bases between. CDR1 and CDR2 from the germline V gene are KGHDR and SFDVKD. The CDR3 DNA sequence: TGTGCCACCAGTGATCCGGGGAAGTATGGCTACACCTTC. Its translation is CATSDPGKYGYTF.

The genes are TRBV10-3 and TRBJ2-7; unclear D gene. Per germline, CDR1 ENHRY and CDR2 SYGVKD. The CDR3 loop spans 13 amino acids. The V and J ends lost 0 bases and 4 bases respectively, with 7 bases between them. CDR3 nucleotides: TGTGCCATCAGTGAGTCTAGAGATTACGAGCAGTACTTC. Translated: CAISESRDYEQYF.

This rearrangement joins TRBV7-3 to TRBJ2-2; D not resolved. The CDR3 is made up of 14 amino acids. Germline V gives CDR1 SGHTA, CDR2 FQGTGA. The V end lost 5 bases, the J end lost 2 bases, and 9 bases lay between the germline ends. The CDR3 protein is CASSPMTNTGELFF. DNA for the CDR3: TGTGCCAGCAGCCCCATGACTAACACCGGGGAGCTGTTTTTT.

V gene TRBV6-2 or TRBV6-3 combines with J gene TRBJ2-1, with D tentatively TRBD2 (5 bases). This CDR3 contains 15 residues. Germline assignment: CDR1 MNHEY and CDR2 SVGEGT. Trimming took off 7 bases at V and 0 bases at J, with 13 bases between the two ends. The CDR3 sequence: CASTRGGSSYNEQFF. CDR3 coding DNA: TGTGCCAGCACACGAGGCGGGTCCTCCTACAATGAGCAGTTCTTC.

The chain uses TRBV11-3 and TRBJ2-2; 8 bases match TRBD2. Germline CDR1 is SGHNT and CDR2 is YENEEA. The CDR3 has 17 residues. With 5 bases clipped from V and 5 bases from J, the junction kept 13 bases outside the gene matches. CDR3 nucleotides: TGTGCCAGCAGCCGACTACAAGCGGGAGTAGGAACCGGGGAGCTGTTTTTT. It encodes CASSRLQAGVGTGELFF. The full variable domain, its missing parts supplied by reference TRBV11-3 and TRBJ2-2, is EAGVVQSPRYKIIEKKQPVAFWCNPISGHNTLYWYLQNLGQGPELLIRYENEEAVDDSQLPKDRFSAERLKGVDSTLKIQPAELGDSAVYLCASSRLQAGVGTGELFFGEGSRLTVL.

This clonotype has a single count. The CDR3 sequence is CASRTWTSGPSYNEQFF. The CDR3 DNA reads as TGTGCCAGCAGGACCTGGACTAGCGGGCCCTCCTACAATGAGCAGTTCTTC. The chain combines TRBV27 with TRBJ2-1; 11 bases match TRBD2. J lost 0 bases, V lost 6 bases, and 7 bases had no gene match. The germline gives CDR1 MNHEY, CDR2 SMNVEV (reference sequence). The CDR3 is 17 residues long.

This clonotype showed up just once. The CDR3: CASSEEGTGNTIYF. CDR3 in DNA: TGTGCCAGCAGTGAAGAAGGGACTGGAAACACCATATATTTT. This chain connects TRBV6-1 to TRBJ1-3; D gene ambiguous. This CDR3 is 14 amino acids long. Germline lookup yields CDR1 MNHNS and CDR2 SASEGT. Trimming stripped 1 base from V and 2 bases from J, with 6 bases between.

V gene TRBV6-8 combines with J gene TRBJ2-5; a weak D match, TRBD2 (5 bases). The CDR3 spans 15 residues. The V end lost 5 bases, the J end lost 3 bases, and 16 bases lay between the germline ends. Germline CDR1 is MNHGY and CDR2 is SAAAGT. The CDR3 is CASSPSTRLKETQYF. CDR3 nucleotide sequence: TGTGCCAGCAGTCCCAGTACTAGGCTTAAAGAGACCCAGTACTTC.